A single sample gave rise to the 21 T cell receptor beta chains below, sequenced in a study of T-cell memory formation after mild COVID-19. TCRdb used MiXCR to reprocess the 5' RACE reads, holding one entry per CDR3 protein. This table holds a few hundred thousand distinct CDR3 sequences, 20% to 25% found once. The source material was PBMCs or a T cell subset sorted from them (not recorded which). The receptors stem from an adult woman who had mild COVID-19 (a few samples of this study predate the infection). Cell type and time point are not known.

This clonotype appeared a few times. The V and J genes are TRBV5-1 and TRBJ2-4; no clear D gene. The length of the CDR3 is 15 residues. Germline V gene data show CDR1 as SGHRS and CDR2 as YFSETQ. The germline V and J ends were trimmed by 4 bases and 0 bases, with 11 bases remaining between them. CDR3 in amino acids: CASSTDLGAKNIQYF. Here the CDR3 DNA reads TGCGCCAGCAGCACAGACCTGGGAGCCAAAAACATTCAGTACTTC.

This clonotype was seen only a few times. The rearrangement links TRBV20-1 to TRBJ2-7, with 7 bases that match TRBD1. CDR3 length: 14 residues. Trimming took 2 bases from V and 5 from J; bases not matched to a gene: 9. Per germline, CDR1 DFQATT and CDR2 SNEGSKA (reference sequence). The CDR3 region is CSARSYQGGHEQYF. CDR3 bases: TGCAGTGCTAGATCATATCAAGGGGGCCACGAGCAGTACTTC.

The chain recombines TRBV24-1 with TRBJ1-5; the D gene is possibly TRBD1 (5 bases). V lost 9 bases and J lost 0, with 14 bases in between. There are 15 residues in the CDR3. Germline values: CDR1 KGHDR, CDR2 SFDVKD. CDR3 loop: CATQSGDYSNQPQHF. The CDR3 nucleotides are TGTGCCACCCAGTCGGGGGATTATAGCAATCAGCCCCAGCATTTT.

This clonotype has a count of ten or more. The chain uses TRBV7-8 and TRBJ2-1; 8 bases align to TRBD1. The trim removed 6 bases at V and 6 bases at J, leaving 13 bases unmatched. Germline-derived CDR1 and CDR2 are SGHVS and FQNEAQ. CDR3 size: 16 residues. Here the CDR3 reads CASRLGVTGVPNEQFF. In DNA, the CDR3 is TGTGCCAGCAGGCTCGGGGTGACAGGGGTTCCCAATGAGCAGTTCTTC. Variable domain in full (rest from reference TRBV7-8 and TRBJ2-1): GAGVSQSPRYKVAKRGQDVALRCDPISGHVSLFWYQQALGQGPEFLTYFQNEAQLDKSGLPSDRFFAERPEGSVSTLKIQRTQQEDSAVYLCASRLGVTGVPNEQFFGPGTRLTVL.

For the CDR3, the DNA is TGCGCCAGCAGCCAGGCAACTAGCCCGGAGACCCAGTACTTC. This gives the protein CASSQATSPETQYF. The chain recombines TRBV4-1 with TRBJ2-5; D might be TRBD2 (6 bases). The CDR3 spans 14 residues. The V gene lost 3 bases and the J gene lost 5 bases, with 13 bases spanning the gap. Looked up from germline, CDR1 is MGHRA and CDR2 is YSYEKL.

The genes are TRBV4-1 and TRBJ1-5; D is perhaps TRBD1 (6 bases). Trimming cost V 2 bases and J 4 bases, with 21 bases left between them. Germline loops: CDR1 MGHRA, CDR2 YSYEKL. The CDR3 length is 18 residues. In DNA, the CDR3 is TGCGCCAGCAGCCAAAAGGGACATGAACCGGGTAGGAATCAGCCCCAGCATTTT. Protein sequence: CASSQKGHEPGRNQPQHF.

This chain joins TRBV11-2 and TRBJ1-6, with 9 nucleotides matching TRBD1. The V and J ends lost 5 bases and 6 bases, in that order; junction bases with no gene match: 2. Germline values: CDR1 SGHAT, CDR2 FQNNGV. This CDR3 comprises 14 residues. The CDR3 loop is CASSRQGVNSPLHF. The CDR3 nucleotides read TGTGCCAGCAGCCGACAGGGGGTTAATTCACCCCTCCACTTT.

V and J are TRBV27 and TRBJ2-3; D gene ambiguous. CDR3 size: 13 residues. Germline V gives CDR1 MNHEY, CDR2 SMNVEV (reference sequence). Trimming took off 5 bases at V and 2 bases at J, with 8 bases between the two ends. The chain's CDR3 is CASSKRVTDTQYF. CDR3 sequence (DNA): TGTGCCAGCAGTAAAAGAGTCACAGATACGCAGTATTTT.

The chain joins TRBV3-2 to TRBJ1-4; the table names TRBD1, a call not compared with the DNA. TRBV3-2 is noted as a pseudogene. The CDR3 sequence is 17 residues long. The CDR3 loop reads CASSGPGQELVNEKLFF. CDR3 DNA: TGTGCCAGCAGCGGACCGGGACAGGAATTAGTTAATGAAAAACTGTTTTTT.

The gene calls are TRBV20-1 and TRBJ2-1; 12 nucleotides align to TRBD2. This CDR3 is 14 amino acids long. With V trimmed by 0 bases and J by 9 bases, 3 bases remained unmatched. CDR1 and CDR2 (germline): DFQATT, SNEGSKA (reference sequence). Here the CDR3 reads CSARELAGGTEQFF. CDR3 DNA sequence: TGCAGTGCTAGAGAACTAGCGGGAGGCACTGAGCAGTTCTTC.

CDR3 amino acids: CASSRRRRDRGYEQYF. The CDR3 nucleotides read TGTGCCAGCAGCCGGCGACGGCGGGACAGGGGGTACGAGCAGTACTTC. The chain recombines TRBV7-8 with TRBJ2-7; TRBD1 agrees at 11 bases. The CDR3 has 16 residues. V gave up 5 bases and J gave up 4 bases; unmatched junction bases: 10. Germline lookup yields CDR1 SGHVS and CDR2 FQNEAQ.

V and J are TRBV7-6 and TRBJ1-1, with 9 positions matching TRBD1. Germline V gene lookup returns CDR1 SGHVS and CDR2 FNYEAQ. The CDR3 totals 15 residues. With 0 bases clipped from V and 6 bases from J, the junction kept 5 bases outside the gene matches. CDR3 sequence reads: CASSLATGGDAEAFF. The CDR3 bases are TGTGCCAGCAGCTTAGCGACAGGGGGGGACGCTGAAGCTTTCTTT.

This clonotype occurred a few times. This sequence joins TRBV15 and TRBJ2-3, with 7 bases matching TRBD1. Germline loops: CDR1 LNHNV, CDR2 YYDKDF (reference sequence). The CDR3 has 15 residues. The V gene end was trimmed by 4 bases and the J gene end by 2 bases; junction bases not matched to a gene: 6. CDR3 in amino acids: CATSKGRGNTDTQYF. DNA for the CDR3: TGTGCCACCAGCAAAGGCAGGGGGAACACAGATACGCAGTATTTT.

This clonotype was detected a few times. The rearrangement joins TRBV5-1 to TRBJ2-7, with D tentatively TRBD2 (6 bases). Between the trimmed V and J ends, which lost 0 bases and 2 bases, there was a span of 12 bases. This CDR3 is built from 15 residues. CDR1 and CDR2 from the germline V gene are SGHRS and YFSETQ. CDR3 sequence reads: CASSLESSEAYEQYF. For the CDR3, the DNA is TGCGCCAGCAGCTTGGAGTCTAGCGAAGCCTACGAGCAGTACTTC.

The rearrangement joins TRBV20-1 to TRBJ2-7; tentative D call: TRBD1 (6 bases). CDR3 length: 13 residues. Germline CDR1 DFQATT, CDR2 SNEGSKA (reference sequence). V shed 4 bases and J shed 3 bases, with 13 bases lying between them. This chain's CDR3 is CSAIPGHRYEQYF. The CDR3 bases are TGCAGTGCTATCCCGGGACACCGCTACGAGCAGTACTTC.

This clonotype has more than one count but fewer than ten. The V gene is TRBV29-1, the J gene TRBJ2-7; 9 nucleotides match TRBD2. The ends lost 3 bases at V and 5 bases at J; junction bases unmatched: 11. Germline CDR1 and CDR2: SQVTM and ANQGSEA. This CDR3 has 15 amino acids. CDR3 sequence: CSVDIRAGGQHEQYF. The CDR3 DNA is TGCAGCGTTGATATACGTGCGGGAGGGCAACACGAGCAGTACTTC.

The sample holds a few counts of this clonotype. The chain has TRBV5-1 and TRBJ1-1; no clear D gene. Trimming left V 3 bases short and J 1 base short, with 16 bases between. The CDR3 covers 16 residues. In germline, CDR1 is SGHRS, CDR2 YFSETQ. As DNA, the CDR3 is TGCGCCAGCAGCTCCCACCCCGCAAAGGCGAACACTGAAGCTTTCTTT. Translating gives CASSSHPAKANTEAFF.

The chain links TRBV5-1 to TRBJ2-2; D unresolved. V gave up 4 bases and J gave up 6 bases, with 7 bases separating them. CDR3 size: 12 residues. Germline lookup yields CDR1 SGHRS and CDR2 YFSETQ. The CDR3, as DNA: TGCGCCAGCAGCCCAGAGCCCGGGGAGCTGTTTTTT. Translated: CASSPEPGELFF.

This chain uses TRBV2 with TRBJ2-1, with TRBD2 matching over 11 bases. With V trimmed by 6 bases and J by 8 bases, 9 bases remained unmatched. CDR1 SNHLY and CDR2 FYNNEI come from the germline V gene. The CDR3 covers 15 residues. The CDR3 here is CASRTIAGGQDEQFF. The CDR3 DNA reads TGTGCCAGCAGAACTATAGCGGGGGGGCAGGATGAGCAGTTCTTC.

The chain carries TRBV6-2 or TRBV6-3 and TRBJ2-7; tentative D call: TRBD1 (6 bases). The CDR3 spans 16 residues. From germline, CDR1 is MNHEY and CDR2 SVGEGT. With 7 bases removed from V and 3 bases from J, the gap between germline ends came to 22 bases. The CDR3 reads CASTTPGQLALYEQYF. CDR3 nucleotide sequence: TGTGCCAGCACCACCCCCGGACAGCTGGCCCTCTACGAGCAGTACTTC.

The chain combines TRBV4-1 with TRBJ2-5; 10 nucleotides match TRBD1. Per the germline V gene, CDR1 is MGHRA and CDR2 is YSYEKL. The CDR3 extends over 17 amino acids. The J segment lost 4 bases and the V segment lost 2 bases, leaving 10 bases of the junction unmatched. The CDR3 region is CASSQSDRGPARETQYF. The CDR3 bases are TGCGCCAGCAGCCAATCCGACAGGGGGCCCGCAAGAGAGACCCAGTACTTC.